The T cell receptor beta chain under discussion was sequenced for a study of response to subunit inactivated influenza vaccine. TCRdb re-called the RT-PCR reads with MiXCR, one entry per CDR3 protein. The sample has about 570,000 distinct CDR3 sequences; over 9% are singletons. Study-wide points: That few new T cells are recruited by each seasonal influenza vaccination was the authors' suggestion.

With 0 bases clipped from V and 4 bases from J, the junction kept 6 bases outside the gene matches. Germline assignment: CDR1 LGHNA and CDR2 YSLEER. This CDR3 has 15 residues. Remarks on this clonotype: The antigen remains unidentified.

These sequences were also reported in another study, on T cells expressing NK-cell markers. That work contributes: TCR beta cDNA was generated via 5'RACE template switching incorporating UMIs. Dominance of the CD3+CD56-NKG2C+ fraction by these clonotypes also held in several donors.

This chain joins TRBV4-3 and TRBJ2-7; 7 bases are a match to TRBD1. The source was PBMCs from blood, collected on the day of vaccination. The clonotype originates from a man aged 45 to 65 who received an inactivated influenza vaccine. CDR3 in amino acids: CASSQDLGRGYEQYF. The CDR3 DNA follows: TGCGCCAGCAGCCAAGATTTGGGCAGGGGGTACGAGCAGTACTTC.